Given below is one TCR beta chain in context. This sample is part of a study of preoperative IRX-2 immunotherapy in early breast cancer. Method: immunoSEQ multiplex PCR; TCRdb's copy keeps in-frame clones and lacks some. The profile covers about 23,000 clones, with 80% to 90% appearing a single time and approximately 9% taken by the ten largest. The CDR3 totals 16 residues. Trimming took 1 base from V and 2 from J; bases not matched to a gene: 0. The germline V gene has CDR1 SGHTA and CDR2 FQGNSA. Indicated treatment: preoperative locoregional IRX-2 cytokine immunotherapy. Preoperative locoregional IRX-2 cytokine immunotherapy was tested in the phase Ib source study.

The J gene is TRBJ2-1, the V gene TRBV7-2, with TRBD2 identical over 12 bases. Sequencing was performed on tumor tissue, taken after IRX-2 immunotherapy. The sequence derives from a human donor with breast cancer. The CDR3 here is CASSLGLAGAYNEQFF. The CDR3 region has the DNA TGTGCCAGCAGCTTAGGACTAGCGGGAGCCTACAATGAGCAGTTCTTC.